A single sample is the source of the 3 T cell receptor beta chains below, sequenced in a study of cytomegalovirus exposure and HLA in healthy donors. The table came from immunoSEQ multiplex PCR; TCRdb's copy has only in-frame clones and leaves some out. This table holds some 140,000 clones, approximately 84% found once. Sequenced input: PBMCs. These receptors all stem from a woman younger than 45 in good health and CMV-seronegative.

The chain is built from TRBV2 and TRBJ2-7, with D unclear. The CDR3 is made up of 13 amino acids. Germline lookup yields CDR1 SNHLY and CDR2 FYNNEI. V lost 5 bases to trimming and J lost 3 bases, with 11 bases between them. The CDR3 is CASSLARGYEQYF. For the CDR3, the DNA is TGTGCCAGCAGTCTGGCTAGAGGCTACGAGCAGTACTTC.

The chain carries TRBV27 and TRBJ1-5; the match to TRBD1 covers 9 bases. After removal of 1 base from V and 0 bases from J, the junction contained 7 bases not matched to a gene. The CDR3 covers 18 residues. Per the germline V gene, CDR1 is MNHEY and CDR2 is SMNVEV (reference sequence). The CDR3 reads CASSLYGTGSNSNQPQHF. For the CDR3, the DNA is TGTGCCAGCAGTTTATATGGGACAGGGTCTAATAGCAATCAGCCCCAGCATTTT.

The chain is built from TRBV7-2 and TRBJ1-5; D uncertain. The CDR3 covers 15 residues. Trimming took off 5 bases at V and 4 bases at J, with 15 bases between the two ends. Germline V lookup: CDR1 SGHTA, CDR2 FQGNSA. Here the CDR3 reads CASSPVPAGNQPQHF. The CDR3 DNA follows: TGTGCCAGCAGCCCCGTCCCTGCCGGGAATCAGCCCCAGCATTTT.